This TCR beta chain was recovered during a study of blood T cell repertoires in COVID-19. Across the whole study: Sample material is recorded as cDNA or gDNA derived from T cells, B-cell-depleted T cells, or PBMCs.

This clone showed up just once. Germline V gene data show CDR1 as LGHNT and CDR2 as FRNRAP. This CDR3 has 15 amino acids. Trimming removed 1 base from V and 0 bases from J, with 9 bases in between. Repertoires were generated with immunoSEQ multiplex PCR, while TCRdb's copy carries only in-frame clones and drops some. The sample holds 250,000 or so clones, 86% seen once. The chain couples TRBV12-5 to TRBJ1-1; weak D call: TRBD1 (6 bases). Sequencing was performed on peripheral blood. This TCR derives from a woman in her 30s with active or convalescent COVID-19. CDR3 protein: CASGLGWDMNTEAFF. In DNA form, the CDR3 reads TGTGCTAGTGGTTTGGGTTGGGACATGAACACTGAAGCTTTCTTT.